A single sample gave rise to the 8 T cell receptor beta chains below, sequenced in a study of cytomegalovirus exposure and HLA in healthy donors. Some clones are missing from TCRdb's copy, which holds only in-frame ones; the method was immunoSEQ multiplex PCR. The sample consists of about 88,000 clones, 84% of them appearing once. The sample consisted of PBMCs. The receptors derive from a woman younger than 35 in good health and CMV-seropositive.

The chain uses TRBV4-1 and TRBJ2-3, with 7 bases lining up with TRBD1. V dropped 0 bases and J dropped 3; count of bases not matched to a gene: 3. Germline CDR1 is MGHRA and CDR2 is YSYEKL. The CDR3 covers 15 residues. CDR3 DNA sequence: TGCGCCAGCAGCCAAGATCCGGGACAGACAGATACGCAGTATTTT. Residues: CASSQDPGQTDTQYF.

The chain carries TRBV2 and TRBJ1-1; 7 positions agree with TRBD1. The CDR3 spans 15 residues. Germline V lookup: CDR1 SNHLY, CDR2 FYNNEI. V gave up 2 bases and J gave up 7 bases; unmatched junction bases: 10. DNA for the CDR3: TGTGCCAGCAGTGAAAGACAGGGCGGGTTTAATGAAGCTTTCTTT. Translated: CASSERQGGFNEAFF.

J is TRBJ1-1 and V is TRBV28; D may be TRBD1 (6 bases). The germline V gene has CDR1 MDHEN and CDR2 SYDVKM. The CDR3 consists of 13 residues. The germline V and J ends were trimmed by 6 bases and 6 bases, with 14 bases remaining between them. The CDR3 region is CASRETGFAEAFF. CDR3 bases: TGTGCCAGCAGGGAAACAGGGTTCGCTGAAGCTTTCTTT.

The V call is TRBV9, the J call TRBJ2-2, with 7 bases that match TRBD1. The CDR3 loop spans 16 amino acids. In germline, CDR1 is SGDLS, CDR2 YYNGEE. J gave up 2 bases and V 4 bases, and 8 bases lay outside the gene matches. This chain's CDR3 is CASSTARTGNTGELFF. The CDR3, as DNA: TGTGCCAGCAGCACCGCCCGGACAGGTAACACCGGGGAGCTGTTTTTT.

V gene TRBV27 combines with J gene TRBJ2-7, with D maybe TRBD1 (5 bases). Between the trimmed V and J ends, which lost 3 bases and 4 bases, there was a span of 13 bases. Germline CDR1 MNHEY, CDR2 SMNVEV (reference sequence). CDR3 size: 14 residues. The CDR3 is CASSLSGPKYEQYF. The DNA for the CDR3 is TGTGCCAGCAGTTTGTCAGGGCCCAAGTACGAGCAGTACTTC.

The CDR3: CASSQGADTQYF. DNA of the CDR3: TGTGCCAGCAGCCAAGGGGCAGATACGCAGTATTTT. V gene TRBV7-2 combines with J gene TRBJ2-3, with a tentative D call TRBD1 (5 bases). Germline CDR1 is SGHTA and CDR2 is FQGNSA. This CDR3 comprises 12 residues. The V end was cut by 5 bases, the J end by 4 bases, with 7 bases between.

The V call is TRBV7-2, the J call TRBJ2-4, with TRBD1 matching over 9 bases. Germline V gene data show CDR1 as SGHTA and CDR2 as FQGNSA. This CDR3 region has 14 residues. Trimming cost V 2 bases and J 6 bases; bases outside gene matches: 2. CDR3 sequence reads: CASSLTDRGNIQYF. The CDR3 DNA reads TGTGCCAGCAGCTTAACGGACAGGGGAAACATTCAGTACTTC.

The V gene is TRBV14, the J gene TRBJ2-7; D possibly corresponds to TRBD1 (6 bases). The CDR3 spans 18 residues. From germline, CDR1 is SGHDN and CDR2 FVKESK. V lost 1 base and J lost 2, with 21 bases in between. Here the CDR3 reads CASSQAPPTGLIPYEQYF. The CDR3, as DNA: TGTGCCAGCAGCCAAGCTCCCCCAACAGGGCTAATCCCCTACGAGCAGTACTTC.